The 18 T cell receptor beta chains reported below all come from one sample, sequenced in a study of blood T cell repertoires in COVID-19. Some clones are missing from TCRdb's copy, which holds only in-frame ones; the method was immunoSEQ multiplex PCR. The sample shows 200,000 or so clones, around 82% of them seen only once. Sequencing was done on a sample of PBMCs or T cells enriched from blood (not recorded which). These receptors came from a man between 35 and 55 years old who had recovered from COVID-19.

The CDR3 coding sequence is TGCGCCAGCAGCTCGAGGTTACAGGGGGCGGACACTGAAGCTTTCTTT. Protein sequence: CASSSRLQGADTEAFF. The chain joins TRBV5-1 to TRBJ1-1, with 9 bases identical to TRBD1. Germline assignment: CDR1 SGHRS and CDR2 YFSETQ. V shed 3 bases and J 3 bases; nucleotides not matched to a gene: 9. The CDR3 sequence is 16 residues long.

The CDR3 DNA sequence: TGTGCCAGCAGCTTAGAACCAGGGGGGTATGGCTACACCTTC. This codes for CASSLEPGGYGYTF. This chain connects TRBV11-2 to TRBJ1-2, with 7 bases identical to TRBD1. The V and J ends lost 0 bases and 5 bases, in that order; junction bases with no gene match: 3. The CDR3 runs 14 residues. Germline values: CDR1 SGHAT, CDR2 FQNNGV.

This clone showed up just a few times. The chain has TRBV5-1 and TRBJ2-1, with 12 bases aligning to TRBD2. J gave up 8 bases and V 4 bases, and 10 bases lay outside the gene matches. Germline V gene sequence: CDR1 SGHRS, CDR2 YFSETQ. This CDR3 has 16 amino acids. The chain's CDR3 is CASSPSGGEQWDEQFF. The CDR3 DNA is TGCGCCAGCAGCCCTAGCGGGGGGGAACAATGGGATGAGCAGTTCTTC.

V usage is TRBV4-1 and J usage is TRBJ2-1; TRBD2 matches at 12 bases. Looked up from germline, CDR1 is MGHRA and CDR2 is YSYEKL. This CDR3 has 14 residues. Unmatched junction bases numbered 0, after V lost 3 bases and J lost 6 bases. CDR3 coding DNA: TGCGCCAGCAGCCAGGGACTAGCGGGCAATGAGCAGTTCTTC. Its translation: CASSQGLAGNEQFF.

This clone has only one observation. The chain combines TRBV29-1 with TRBJ1-1; TRBD1 agrees at 7 bases. This CDR3 spans 14 amino acids. The germline gives CDR1 SQVTM, CDR2 ANQGSEA. V lost 6 bases to trimming and J lost 2 bases; unmatched junction nucleotides: 9. The CDR3 coding sequence is TGCAGCGTAGCCCGGACAGGAAGAAACACTGAAGCTTTCTTT. It translates to CSVARTGRNTEAFF.

V is TRBV5-1 and J is TRBJ1-1, with 7 positions matching TRBD1. The CDR3 extends over 14 amino acids. The junction had 2 bases not matched to a gene; V was cut back by 2 bases and J by 1 base. Germline values: CDR1 SGHRS, CDR2 YFSETQ. The CDR3 reads CASSLQGPNTEAFF. CDR3 sequence (DNA): TGCGCCAGCAGCTTACAGGGGCCGAACACTGAAGCTTTCTTT. Full variable domain (remainder filled in from reference TRBV5-1 and TRBJ1-1): KAGVTQTPRYLIKTRGQQVTLSCSPISGHRSVSWYQQTPGQGLQFLFEYFSETQRNKGNFPGRFSGRQFSNSRSEMNVSTLELGDSALYLCASSLQGPNTEAFFGQGTRLTVV.

The CDR3 protein is CASSPDGDQETQYF. The DNA of the CDR3 is TGTGCCAGCAGCCCGGACGGGGACCAAGAGACCCAGTACTTC. This chain links TRBV7-3 with TRBJ2-5; a possible D gene is TRBD2 (5 bases). The CDR3 is 14 amino acids. The V end lost 5 bases, the J end lost 0 bases, and 10 bases lay between the germline ends. CDR1 and CDR2 from the germline V gene are SGHTA and FQGTGA. Variable domain in full (rest from reference TRBV7-3 and TRBJ2-5): GAGVSQTPSNKVTEKGKYVELRCDPISGHTALYWYRQSLGQGPEFLIYFQGTGAADDSGLPNDRFFAVRPEGSVSTLKIQRTERGDSAVYLCASSPDGDQETQYFGPGTRLLVL.

The V gene is TRBV5-8, the J gene TRBJ1-4; 9 bases are shared with TRBD1. Losses at the gene ends were 2 bases for V and 5 bases for J; bases not matched to a gene: 1. The CDR3 has 14 amino acids. Germline CDR1 is SGHTS and CDR2 is YDEGEE. This chain's CDR3 is CASSFGTGNEKLFF. CDR3 coding DNA: TGTGCCAGCAGCTTCGGGACAGGGAATGAAAAACTGTTTTTT.

The rearrangement uses TRBV7-3 and TRBJ2-1; 7 bases fit TRBD2. Germline CDR1 SGHTA, CDR2 FQGTGA. This CDR3 spans 13 amino acids. The V gene end was trimmed by 2 bases and the J gene end by 8 bases; junction bases not matched to a gene: 3. The CDR3 spells CASSLGGGDEQFF. In nucleotides, the CDR3 is TGTGCCAGCAGCTTAGGCGGGGGTGATGAGCAGTTCTTC.

The sample holds one count of this clone. The chain combines TRBV2 with TRBJ1-2; a possible D gene is TRBD1 (6 bases). Per germline, CDR1 SNHLY and CDR2 FYNNEI. This CDR3 contains 13 residues. V was cut by 6 bases and J by 4 bases, with 12 bases left in between. The CDR3 DNA follows: TGTGCCAGCAGGTCGGGGGGGCGCTATGGCTACACCTTC. Amino acid sequence: CASRSGGRYGYTF.

This chain uses TRBV18 with TRBJ2-2; no firm D call. V lost 1 base, J lost 3 bases, and 9 bases lay in between. Looked up from germline, CDR1 is KGHSH and CDR2 is LQKENI. The CDR3 has 15 residues. The CDR3 sequence: CASSPLGQHTGELFF. CDR3 bases: TGTGCCAGCTCACCACTTGGGCAGCACACCGGGGAGCTGTTTTTT. The full variable domain, rest sourced from reference TRBV18 and TRBJ2-2, is NAGVMQNPRHLVRRRGQEARLRCSPMKGHSHVYWYRQLPEEGLKFMVYLQKENIIDESGMPKERFSAEFPKEGPSILRIQQVVRGDSAAYFCASSPLGQHTGELFFGEGSRLTVL.

This sequence joins TRBV4-2 and TRBJ1-1; no definite D call. The CDR3 consists of 14 residues. Between the trimmed V and J ends, which lost 1 base and 4 bases, there was a span of 10 bases. The germline CDR1 and CDR2 sequences are LGHNA and YNFKEQ. CDR3 sequence (DNA): TGTGCCAGCAGCCAAGTTACACCCGCCACTGAAGCTTTCTTT. Translation gives CASSQVTPATEAFF.

The DNA for the CDR3 is TGTGCCAGCAGTCCGTGGACAGGGGGCCGGTATAATTCACCCCTCCACTTT. It encodes CASSPWTGGRYNSPLHF. The chain combines TRBV28 with TRBJ1-6; 11 nucleotides match TRBD1. In germline, CDR1 is MDHEN, CDR2 SYDVKM. The V gene end was trimmed by 5 bases and the J gene end by 4 bases; junction bases not matched to a gene: 7. The CDR3 length is 17 residues.

The chain combines TRBV2 with TRBJ1-3; no definite D call. V was trimmed by 6 bases and J by 6 bases, leaving 12 bases between them. The CDR3 extends over 13 amino acids. Germline CDR1 is SNHLY and CDR2 is FYNNEI. The CDR3 spells CASSTEGTNTIYF. The CDR3, as DNA: TGTGCCAGCAGCACAGAAGGTACAAACACCATATATTTT.

V usage is TRBV2 and J usage is TRBJ2-3; D is unresolved. V lost 6 bases, J lost 7 bases, and 17 bases lay in between. Germline V gene lookup returns CDR1 SNHLY and CDR2 FYNNEI. The CDR3 runs to 14 residues. In DNA form, the CDR3 reads TGTGCCAGCAGGGCCGAGGATGGCGCTTATACGCAGTATTTT. It specifies CASRAEDGAYTQYF.

This clone was observed a handful of times. The rearrangement joins TRBV20-1 to TRBJ1-6; D call uncertain. The CDR3 loop spans 11 amino acids. Germline values: CDR1 DFQATT, CDR2 SNEGSKA (reference sequence). V lost 7 bases to trimming and J lost 7 bases, with 8 bases between them. This CDR3 is CSVLANSPLHF. CDR3 sequence (DNA): TGCAGTGTGCTGGCAAATTCACCCCTCCACTTT.

V and J are TRBV5-1 and TRBJ2-7; 7 bases fit TRBD1. With V trimmed by 0 bases and J by 2 bases, 2 bases remained unmatched. The germline CDR1 and CDR2 sequences are SGHRS and YFSETQ. This CDR3 contains 14 residues. CDR3 sequence reads: CASSLDRGTYEQYF. CDR3 nucleotide sequence: TGCGCCAGCAGCTTGGACAGGGGAACCTACGAGCAGTACTTC. Together with reference TRBV5-1 and TRBJ2-7, the CDR3 gives the full variable domain: KAGVTQTPRYLIKTRGQQVTLSCSPISGHRSVSWYQQTPGQGLQFLFEYFSETQRNKGNFPGRFSGRQFSNSRSEMNVSTLELGDSALYLCASSLDRGTYEQYFGPGTRLTVT.

This clone was seen a handful of times. The chain is built from TRBV5-5 and TRBJ1-1; D is unresolved. Germline loops: CDR1 SGHKS, CDR2 YYEKEE (reference sequence). V lost 1 base, J lost 1 base, and 8 bases lay in between. The CDR3 contains 14 residues. CDR3 DNA: TGTGCCAGCAGCTTGAGCTATGGGAACACTGAAGCTTTCTTT. Translating it yields CASSLSYGNTEAFF.